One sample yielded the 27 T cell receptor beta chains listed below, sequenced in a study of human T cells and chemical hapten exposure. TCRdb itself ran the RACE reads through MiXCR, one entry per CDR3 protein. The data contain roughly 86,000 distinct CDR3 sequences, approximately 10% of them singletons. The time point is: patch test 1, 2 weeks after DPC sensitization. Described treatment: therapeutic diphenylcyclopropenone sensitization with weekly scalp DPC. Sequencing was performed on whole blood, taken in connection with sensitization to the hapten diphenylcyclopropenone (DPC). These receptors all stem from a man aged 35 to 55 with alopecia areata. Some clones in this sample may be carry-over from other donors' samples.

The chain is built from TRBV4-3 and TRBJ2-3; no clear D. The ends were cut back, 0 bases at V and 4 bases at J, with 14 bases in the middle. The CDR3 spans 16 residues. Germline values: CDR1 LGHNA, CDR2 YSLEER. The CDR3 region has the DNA TGCGCCAGCAGCCAAGAGTTGGGATTTAGAGCAGATACGCAGTATTTT. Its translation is CASSQELGFRADTQYF.

The CDR3 loop reads CATTGPDTNQPQHF. The CDR3 nucleotides are TGTGCCACCACGGGGCCGGATACAAATCAGCCCCAGCATTTT. The rearrangement uses TRBV6-1 and TRBJ1-5; weak D call: TRBD1 (5 bases). Germline-derived CDR1 and CDR2 are MNHNS and SASEGT. Between the trimmed V and J ends, which lost 10 bases and 4 bases, there was a span of 17 bases. This CDR3 is 14 amino acids long.

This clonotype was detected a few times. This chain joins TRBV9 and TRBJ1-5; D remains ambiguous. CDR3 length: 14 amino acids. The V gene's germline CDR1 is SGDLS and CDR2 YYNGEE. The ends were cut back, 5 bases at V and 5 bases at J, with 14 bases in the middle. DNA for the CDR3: TGTGCCAGCAGTTCGGACGGATGGGATCAGCCCCAGCATTTT. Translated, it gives CASSSDGWDQPQHF.

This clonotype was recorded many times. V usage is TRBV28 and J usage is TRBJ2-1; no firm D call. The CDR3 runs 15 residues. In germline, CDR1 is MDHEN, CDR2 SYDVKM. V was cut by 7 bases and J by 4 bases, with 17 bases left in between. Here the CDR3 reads CASTSARLVYNEQFF. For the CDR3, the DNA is TGTGCCAGCACCTCGGCTAGGTTGGTTTACAATGAGCAGTTCTTC.

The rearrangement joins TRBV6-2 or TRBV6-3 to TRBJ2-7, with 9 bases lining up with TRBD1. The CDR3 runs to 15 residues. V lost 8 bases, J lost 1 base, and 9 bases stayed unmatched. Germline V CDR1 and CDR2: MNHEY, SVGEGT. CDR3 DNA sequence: TGTGCCAGCTTCCCACGAGGGACAGGGTCCTACGAGCAGTACTTC. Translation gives CASFPRGTGSYEQYF.

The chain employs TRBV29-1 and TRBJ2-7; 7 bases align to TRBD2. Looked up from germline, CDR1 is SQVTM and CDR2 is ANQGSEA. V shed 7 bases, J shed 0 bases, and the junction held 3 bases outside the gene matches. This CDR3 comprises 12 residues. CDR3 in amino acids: CSGGGGSYEQYF. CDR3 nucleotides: TGCAGCGGGGGCGGGGGCTCCTACGAGCAGTACTTC.

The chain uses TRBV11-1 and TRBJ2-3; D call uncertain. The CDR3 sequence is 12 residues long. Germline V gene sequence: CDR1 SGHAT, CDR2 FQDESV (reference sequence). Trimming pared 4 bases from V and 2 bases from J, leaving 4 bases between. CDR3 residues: CASSSITDTQYF. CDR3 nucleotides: TGTGCCAGCAGCTCCATCACAGATACGCAGTATTTT.

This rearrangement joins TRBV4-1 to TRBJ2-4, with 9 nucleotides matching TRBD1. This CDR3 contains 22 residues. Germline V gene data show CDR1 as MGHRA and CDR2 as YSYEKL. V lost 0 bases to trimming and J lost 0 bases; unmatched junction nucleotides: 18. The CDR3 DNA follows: TGCGCCAGCAGCCAAGACCCTACCTGGGGGGACAGGGACCCTCTAGCCAAAAACATTCAGTACTTC. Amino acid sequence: CASSQDPTWGDRDPLAKNIQYF.

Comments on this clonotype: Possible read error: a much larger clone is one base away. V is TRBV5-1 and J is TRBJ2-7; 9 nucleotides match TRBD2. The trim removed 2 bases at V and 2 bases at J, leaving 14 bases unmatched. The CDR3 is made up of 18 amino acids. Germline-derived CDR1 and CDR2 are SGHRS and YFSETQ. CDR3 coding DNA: TGCGCCAGCAGCTTCACTCTCCCGGACAAGCGGGGGGCCTACGAGCAGTACTTC. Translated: CASSFTLPDKRGAYEQYF.

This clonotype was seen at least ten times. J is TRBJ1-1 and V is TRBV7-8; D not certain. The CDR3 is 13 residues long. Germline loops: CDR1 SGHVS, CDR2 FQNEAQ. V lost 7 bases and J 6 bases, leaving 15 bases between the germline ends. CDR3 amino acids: CASNRPGNAEAFF. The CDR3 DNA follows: TGTGCCAGCAACCGACCGGGAAACGCTGAAGCTTTCTTT.

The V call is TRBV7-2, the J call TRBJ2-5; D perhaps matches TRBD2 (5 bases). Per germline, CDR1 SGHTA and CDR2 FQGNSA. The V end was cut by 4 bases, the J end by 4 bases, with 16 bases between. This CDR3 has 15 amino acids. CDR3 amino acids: CASSSWSAGTETQYF. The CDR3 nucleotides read TGTGCCAGCAGCTCGTGGTCGGCGGGCACAGAGACCCAGTACTTC.

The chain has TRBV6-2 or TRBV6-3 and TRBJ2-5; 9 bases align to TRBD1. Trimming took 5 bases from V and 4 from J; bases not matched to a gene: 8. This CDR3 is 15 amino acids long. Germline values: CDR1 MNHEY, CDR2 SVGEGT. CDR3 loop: CASSTRDRDRETQYF. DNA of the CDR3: TGTGCCAGCAGTACCCGGGACAGGGACCGAGAGACCCAGTACTTC.

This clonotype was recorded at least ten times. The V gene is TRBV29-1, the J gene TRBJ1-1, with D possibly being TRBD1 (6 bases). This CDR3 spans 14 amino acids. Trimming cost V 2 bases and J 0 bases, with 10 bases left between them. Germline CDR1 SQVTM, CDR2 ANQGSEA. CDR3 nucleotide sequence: TGCAGCGTTGAATCAGGGGTCATGAACACTGAAGCTTTCTTT. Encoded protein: CSVESGVMNTEAFF.

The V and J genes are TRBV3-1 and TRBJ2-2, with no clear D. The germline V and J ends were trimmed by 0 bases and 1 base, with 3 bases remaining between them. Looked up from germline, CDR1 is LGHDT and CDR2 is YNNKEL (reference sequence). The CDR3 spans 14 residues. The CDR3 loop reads CASSQEGNTGELFF. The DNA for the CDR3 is TGTGCCAGCAGCCAAGAAGGGAACACCGGGGAGCTGTTTTTT.

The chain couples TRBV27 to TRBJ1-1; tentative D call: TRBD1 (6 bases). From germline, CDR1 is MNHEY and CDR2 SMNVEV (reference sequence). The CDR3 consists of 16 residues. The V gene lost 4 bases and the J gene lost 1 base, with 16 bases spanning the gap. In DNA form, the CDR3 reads TGTGCCAGCAGTTCCGACATGACAGGCGCGAACACTGAAGCTTTCTTT. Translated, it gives CASSSDMTGANTEAFF.

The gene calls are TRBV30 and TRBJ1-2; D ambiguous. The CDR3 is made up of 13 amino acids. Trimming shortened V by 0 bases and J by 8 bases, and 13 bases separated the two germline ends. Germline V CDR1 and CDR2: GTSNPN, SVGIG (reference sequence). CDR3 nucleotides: TGTGCCTGGAGTGTATTAGGTAGAGGGGGCTACACCTTC. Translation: CAWSVLGRGGYTF.

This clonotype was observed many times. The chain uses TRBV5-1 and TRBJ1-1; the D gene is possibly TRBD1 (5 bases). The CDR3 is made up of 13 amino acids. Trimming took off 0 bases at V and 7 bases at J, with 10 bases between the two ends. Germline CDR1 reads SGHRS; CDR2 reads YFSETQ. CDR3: CASSLAEGYEAFF. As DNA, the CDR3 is TGCGCCAGCAGCTTGGCTGAGGGGTATGAAGCTTTCTTT.

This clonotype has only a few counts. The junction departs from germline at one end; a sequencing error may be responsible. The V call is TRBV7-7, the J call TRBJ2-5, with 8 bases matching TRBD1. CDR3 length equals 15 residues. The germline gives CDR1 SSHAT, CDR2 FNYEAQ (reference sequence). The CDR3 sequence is CASSFGQGGQETQYF. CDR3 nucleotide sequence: TGTGCTAGCAGCTTTGGACAGGGAGGACAAGAGACCCAGTACTTC.

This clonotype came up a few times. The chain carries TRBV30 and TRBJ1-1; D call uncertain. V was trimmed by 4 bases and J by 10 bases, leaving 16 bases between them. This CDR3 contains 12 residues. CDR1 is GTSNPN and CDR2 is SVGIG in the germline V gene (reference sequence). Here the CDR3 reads CAWTFLGGPAFF. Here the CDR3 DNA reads TGTGCCTGGACCTTCCTGGGAGGGCCAGCTTTCTTT. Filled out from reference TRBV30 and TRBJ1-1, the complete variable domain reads SQTIHQWPATLVQPVGSPLSLECTVEGTSNPNLYWYRQAAGRGLQLLFYSVGIGQISSEVPQNLSASRPQDRQFILSSKKLLLSDSGFYLCAWTFLGGPAFFGQGTRLTVV.

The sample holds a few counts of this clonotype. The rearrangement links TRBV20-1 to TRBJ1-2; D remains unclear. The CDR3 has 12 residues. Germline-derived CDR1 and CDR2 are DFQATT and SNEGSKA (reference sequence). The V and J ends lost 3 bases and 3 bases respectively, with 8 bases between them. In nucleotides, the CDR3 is TGCAGTGCTAGGACCTCCGACTATGGCTACACCTTC. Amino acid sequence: CSARTSDYGYTF.

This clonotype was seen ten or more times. The chain's CDR3 is CASSPFSGGSTDTQYF. Written as DNA, the CDR3 is TGTGCCAGCAGCCCGTTTAGTGGGGGGAGCACAGATACGCAGTATTTT. This chain connects TRBV11-2 to TRBJ2-3, with D possibly being TRBD2 (6 bases). V dropped 5 bases and J dropped 0 bases, with 15 bases sitting between them. Germline V lookup: CDR1 SGHAT, CDR2 FQNNGV. CDR3 length: 16 amino acids.

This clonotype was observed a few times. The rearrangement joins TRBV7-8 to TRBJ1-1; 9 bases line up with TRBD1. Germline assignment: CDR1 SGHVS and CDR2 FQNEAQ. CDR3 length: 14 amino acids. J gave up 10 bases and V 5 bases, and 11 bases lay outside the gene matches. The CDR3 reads CASSLVDRGKRAFF. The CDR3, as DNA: TGTGCCAGCAGCCTGGTGGACAGGGGAAAACGAGCTTTCTTT. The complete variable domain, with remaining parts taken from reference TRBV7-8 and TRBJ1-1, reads GAGVSQSPRYKVAKRGQDVALRCDPISGHVSLFWYQQALGQGPEFLTYFQNEAQLDKSGLPSDRFFAERPEGSVSTLKIQRTQQEDSAVYLCASSLVDRGKRAFFGQGTRLTVV.

The CDR3 coding sequence is TGTGCCAGCTTAACGAGTAGCAATCAGCCCCAGCATTTT. Its protein product is CASLTSSNQPQHF. The chain links TRBV6-1 to TRBJ1-5, with unresolved D. The CDR3 loop spans 13 amino acids. V lost 8 bases and J 0 bases, leaving 8 bases between the germline ends. The germline CDR1 and CDR2 sequences are MNHNS and SASEGT.

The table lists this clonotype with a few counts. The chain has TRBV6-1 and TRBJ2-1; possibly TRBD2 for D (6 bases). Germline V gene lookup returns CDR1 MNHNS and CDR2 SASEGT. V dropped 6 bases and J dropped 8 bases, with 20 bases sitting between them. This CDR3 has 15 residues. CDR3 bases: TGTGCCAGCAGCGCACTAATAGTCGGCGGGGATGAGCAGTTCTTC. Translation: CASSALIVGGDEQFF.

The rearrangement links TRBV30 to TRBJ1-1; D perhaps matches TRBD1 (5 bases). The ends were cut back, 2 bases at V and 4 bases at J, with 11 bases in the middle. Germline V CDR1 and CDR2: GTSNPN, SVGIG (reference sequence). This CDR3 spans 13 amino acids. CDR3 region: CAWSTGAGTEAFF. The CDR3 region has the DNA TGTGCCTGGAGTACAGGAGCGGGCACTGAAGCTTTCTTT. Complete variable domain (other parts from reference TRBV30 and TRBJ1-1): SQTIHQWPATLVQPVGSPLSLECTVEGTSNPNLYWYRQAAGRGLQLLFYSVGIGQISSEVPQNLSASRPQDRQFILSSKKLLLSDSGFYLCAWSTGAGTEAFFGQGTRLTVV.

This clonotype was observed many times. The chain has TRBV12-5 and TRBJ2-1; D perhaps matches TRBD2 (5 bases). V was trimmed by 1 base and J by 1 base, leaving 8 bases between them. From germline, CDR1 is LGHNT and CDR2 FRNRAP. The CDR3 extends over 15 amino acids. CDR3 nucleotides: TGTGCTAGTGGTTTGGGAGCGGTTTCCTACAATGAGCAGTTCTTC. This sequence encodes CASGLGAVSYNEQFF.

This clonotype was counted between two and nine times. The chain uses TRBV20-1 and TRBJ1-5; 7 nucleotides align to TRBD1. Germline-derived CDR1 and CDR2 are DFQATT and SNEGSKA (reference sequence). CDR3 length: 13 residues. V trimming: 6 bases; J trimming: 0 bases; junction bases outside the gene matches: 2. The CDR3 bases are TGCAGTGCATGGACAGGTAGCAATCAGCCCCAGCATTTT. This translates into CSAWTGSNQPQHF.